This is a list of T cell receptor beta chains from one sample in a study of blood T cell repertoires in COVID-19. Profiled with immunoSEQ multiplex PCR; TCRdb holds only in-frame clones, not every one. In the table there are about 60,000 clones, about 91% of which are singletons. Sequencing input: peripheral blood. These receptor sequences come from an elderly woman with active COVID-19. The CDR3 runs from the conserved cysteine through the conserved F or W. A D gene is named only where the DNA matches it firmly. Some rows have no size entry. The others give once, few or many, or a class for an expanded clone.

J: TRBJ2-7; V: TRBV4-2; D: TRBD2; size: .; CDR3: CASSQVEATSGYEQYF; DNA: TGTGCCAGCAGCCAAGTTGAAGCGACTAGCGGGTACGAGCAGTACTTC
J: TRBJ2-3; V: TRBV21-1; D: .; size: .; CDR3: CASSKWGLGTDTQYF; DNA: .
J: TRBJ1-2; V: TRBV4-2; D: TRBD1; size: .; CDR3: CASSLQGGMSDYGYTF; DNA: TGTGCCAGCAGCCTGCAAGGGGGCATGTCGGACTATGGCTACACCTTC
J: TRBJ2-7; V: TRBV4-3; D: TRBD2; size: few; CDR3: CASSHATSGTYEQYF; DNA: TGCGCCAGCAGCCACGCGACTAGCGGGACCTACGAGCAGTACTTC
J: TRBJ1-2; V: TRBV30; D: TRBD1; size: .; CDR3: CAWSTGVGYGYTF; DNA: TGTGCCTGGAGTACAGGGGTAGGGTATGGCTACACCTTC
J: TRBJ2-7; V: TRBV6-5; D: TRBD1; size: .; CDR3: CASTRGQAQSYEQYF; DNA: TGTGCCAGCACCCGGGGACAGGCCCAATCCTACGAGCAGTACTTC
J: TRBJ1-1; V: TRBV6-5; D: .; size: .; CDR3: CASSQGEAWDTEAFF; DNA: TGTGCCAGCAGTCAGGGTGAAGCGTGGGACACTGAAGCTTTCTTT
J: TRBJ1-2; V: TRBV5-1; D: .; size: .; CDR3: CASSSIGGARGYTF; DNA: TGCGCCAGCAGTTCCATAGGGGGGGCGCGCGGCTACACCTTC
J: TRBJ2-7; V: TRBV11-1; D: .; size: once; CDR3: CASSLARSYEQYF; DNA: TGTGCCAGCAGCTTAGCGCGGTCCTACGAGCAGTACTTC
J: TRBJ2-3; V: TRBV7-9; D: .; size: .; CDR3: CASSPQGSTDTQYF; DNA: TGTGCCAGCAGCCCACAGGGCTCCACAGATACGCAGTATTTT
J: TRBJ2-7; V: TRBV6-1; D: TRBD1; size: .; CDR3: CASSDRQGRYEQYF; DNA: TGTGCCAGCAGTGACCGACAGGGGCGCTACGAGCAGTACTTC
J: TRBJ2-7; V: TRBV2; D: TRBD2; size: .; CDR3: CASSERTSGGGEQYF; DNA: TGTGCCAGCAGTGAACGGACTAGCGGGGGTGGGGAGCAGTACTTC
J: TRBJ2-3; V: TRBV5-1; D: TRBD2; size: .; CDR3: CASSPERGGWDTQYF; DNA: TGCGCCAGCAGCCCCGAGCGGGGGGGTTGGGATACGCAGTATTTT
J: TRBJ2-1; V: TRBV11-3; D: .; size: .; CDR3: CASSLEQGPYNEQFF; DNA: TGTGCCAGCAGCTTAGAGCAGGGGCCATACAATGAGCAGTTCTTC
J: TRBJ1-1; V: TRBV28; D: .; size: .; CDR3: CASSSPLHGNTEAFF; DNA: TGTGCCAGCAGTTCTCCCCTTCACGGGAACACTGAAGCTTTCTTT
J: TRBJ1-1; V: TRBV6-5; D: TRBD1; size: .; CDR3: CASSQQGGANTEAFF; DNA: TGTGCCAGCAGCCAACAGGGGGGGGCTAACACTGAAGCTTTCTTT
J: TRBJ2-2; V: TRBV4-2; D: .; size: .; CDR3: CASSQGFTANTGELFF; DNA: TGTGCCAGCAGCCAAGGTTTCACTGCGAACACCGGGGAGCTGTTTTTT
J: TRBJ2-7; V: TRBV5-1; D: .; size: .; CDR3: CASSLRGGYEQYF; DNA: TGCGCCAGCAGCTTAAGGGGGGGCTACGAGCAGTACTTC
J: TRBJ1-1; V: TRBV5-4; D: .; size: many; CDR3: CASSLDTPKGEAFF; DNA: TGTGCCAGCAGCTTGGATACCCCTAAGGGGGAAGCTTTCTTT
J: TRBJ1-6; V: TRBV7-3; D: TRBD1; size: .; CDR3: CASSQGAGGLNSPLHF; DNA: TGTGCCAGCAGCCAAGGGGCAGGGGGACTCAATTCACCCCTCCACTTT
J: TRBJ1-1; V: TRBV5-6; D: .; size: once; CDR3: CASSLRGGTEAFF; DNA: TGTGCCAGCAGCTTACGGGGAGGCACTGAAGCTTTCTTT
J: TRBJ2-7; V: TRBV28; D: .; size: .; CDR3: CASSRRPRAGLGYEQYF; DNA: TGTGCCAGCAGCCGTCGTCCGAGGGCAGGACTGGGCTACGAGCAGTACTTC
J: TRBJ2-3; V: TRBV4-3; D: TRBD2; size: .; CDR3: CASSQDNLRRGGTDTQYF; DNA: TGCGCCAGCAGCCAAGACAACCTTAGGCGGGGGGGTACAGATACGCAGTATTTT
J: TRBJ2-7; V: TRBV11-1; D: .; size: few; CDR3: CASSLQAGWAYEQYF; DNA: TGTGCCAGCAGCTTACAAGCGGGCTGGGCCTACGAGCAGTACTTC
J: TRBJ2-2; V: TRBV10-3; D: TRBD2; size: .; CDR3: CAISEGLAGAANTGELFF; DNA: TGTGCCATCAGTGAGGGACTAGCGGGGGCCGCGAACACCGGGGAGCTGTTTTTT
J: TRBJ2-3; V: TRBV15; D: TRBD2; size: .; CDR3: CATSRDSGSSGGFTDTQYF; DNA: TGTGCCACCAGCAGAGATTCGGGGTCTAGCGGGGGGTTCACAGATACGCAGTATTTT
J: TRBJ2-7; V: TRBV7-8; D: TRBD1; size: few; CDR3: CASSFGTAYEQYF; DNA: TGTGCCAGCAGCTTCGGGACAGCCTACGAGCAGTACTTC
J: TRBJ2-7; V: TRBV2; D: .; size: .; CDR3: CASIVGAVHYSYEQYF; DNA: TGTGCCAGCATCGTGGGGGCAGTCCACTACTCCTACGAGCAGTACTTC
J: TRBJ2-7; V: TRBV19; D: TRBD2; size: few; CDR3: CASSTAGDPYEQYF; DNA: TGTGCCAGTAGTACGGCGGGGGACCCCTACGAGCAGTACTTC
J: TRBJ2-1; V: TRBV5-6; D: TRBD2; size: .; CDR3: CASSLAASGGYNEQFF; DNA: TGTGCCAGCAGCTTGGCCGCTAGCGGGGGATACAATGAGCAGTTCTTC
J: TRBJ1-2; V: TRBV4-3; D: .; size: .; CDR3: CASSQARHLYGYTF; DNA: TGCGCCAGCAGCCAAGCAAGACACCTCTATGGCTACACCTTC
J: TRBJ2-3; V: TRBV7-3; D: TRBD2; size: .; CDR3: CASSRVAGTDTQYF; DNA: TGTGCCAGCAGCCGCGTAGCGGGGACCGATACGCAGTATTTT
J: TRBJ2-1; V: TRBV6-5; D: .; size: .; CDR3: CASSYGASYNEQFF; DNA: TGTGCCAGCAGTTATGGAGCGAGCTACAATGAGCAGTTCTTC
J: TRBJ2-7; V: TRBV28; D: TRBD1; size: .; CDR3: CASILGTDGEQYF; DNA: TGTGCCAGCATCTTGGGGACAGACGGAGAGCAGTACTTC
J: TRBJ1-2; V: TRBV2; D: TRBD1; size: .; CDR3: CASSSFQGTVRGYTF; DNA: TGTGCCAGCAGTTCATTCCAGGGGACAGTGCGGGGCTACACCTTC
J: TRBJ1-1; V: TRBV6-5; D: TRBD1; size: .; CDR3: CASSYRGLSEAFF; DNA: TGTGCCAGCAGTTACAGGGGGCTGAGTGAAGCTTTCTTT
J: TRBJ1-5; V: TRBV7-6; D: .; size: .; CDR3: CASSSNSNQPQHF; DNA: TGTGCCAGCAGTTCCAATAGCAATCAGCCCCAGCATTTT